The entry that follows covers one T cell receptor (beta chain) sequence. These data are taken from a study of blood T cells in healthy people across ages. Primed by a sample-barcoded 5' primer and a J-beta primer mix, a second PCR proceeded for about 7 to 12 cycles. TCRdb re-called the 5' RACE reads with MiXCR, one entry per CDR3 protein. The sample contains under 1 million distinct CDR3 sequences, roughly 44% of which appear only once. This CDR3 comprises 15 residues. CDR1 is LGHDT and CDR2 is YNNKEL in the germline V gene (reference sequence). Trimming removed 4 bases at V and 1 base at J, with 10 bases between.

This chain links TRBV3-1 with TRBJ1-4; D perhaps matches TRBD1 (5 bases). The sequenced sample was blood. The sequence came from a man aged 60 to 75 in good health. CDR3 sequence: CASSPQVGTNEKLFF. The CDR3 coding sequence is TGTGCCAGCAGCCCACAGGTTGGAACTAATGAAAAACTGTTTTTT.